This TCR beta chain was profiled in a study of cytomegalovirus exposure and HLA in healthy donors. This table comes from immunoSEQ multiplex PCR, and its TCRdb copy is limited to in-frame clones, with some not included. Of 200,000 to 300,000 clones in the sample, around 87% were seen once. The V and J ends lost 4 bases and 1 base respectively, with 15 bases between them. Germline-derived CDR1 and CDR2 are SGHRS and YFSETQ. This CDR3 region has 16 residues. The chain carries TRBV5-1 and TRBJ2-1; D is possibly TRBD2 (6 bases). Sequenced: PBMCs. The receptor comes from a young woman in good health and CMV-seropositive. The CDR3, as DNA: TGCGCCAGCAGCCTCTCAGCTGGGGGGTCCTACAATGAGCAGTTCTTC. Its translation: CASSLSAGGSYNEQFF.